This T cell receptor beta chain emerged from a study of blood T cell repertoires in COVID-19. Study information: The study drew acute and convalescent COVID-19 samples from the United States, Italy and Spain.

Per the study methods: Amplification of reference gene primers provided the estimated nucleated cell counts. Data came from immunoSEQ multiplex PCR; TCRdb stores just in-frame clones and leaves some out. D and trimming were read from the DNA, whereas the V and J calls and clone size are those reported in that table. The data show approximately 200,000 clones, 88% seen once. This clone was observed once. The trim removed 2 bases at V and 6 bases at J, leaving 7 bases unmatched. Germline values: CDR1 SGHTA, CDR2 FQGNSA. The CDR3 contains 16 residues. Sequencing used peripheral blood. The receptor was derived from a man aged 70 or older with acute or convalescent COVID-19. This chain uses TRBV7-2 with TRBJ2-1; 10 positions match TRBD2. CDR3 nucleotides: TGTGCCAGCAGCTTATATGCTCCTAGCGGGGGCAATGAGCAGTTCTTC. Its protein product is CASSLYAPSGGNEQFF. The whole variable domain, filled in from reference TRBV7-2 and TRBJ2-1, reads GAGVSQSPSNKVTEKGKDVELRCDPISGHTALYWYRQSLGQGLEFLIYFQGNSAPDKSGLPSDRFSAERTGGSVSTLTIQRTQQEDSAVYLCASSLYAPSGGNEQFFGPGTRLTVL.